A selection of T cell receptor beta chains follows, all from one sample in a study of regulatory T cells in long-lasting Graves disease. MiXCR, run by TCRdb on the multiplex PCR reads, gives a single entry per CDR3 protein. The sample carries 350,000 to 500,000 distinct CDR3 sequences, about a sixth recorded once. These same records also appear under a second study, on T cells in Graves' hyperthyroidism and ophthalmopathy.

The starting material was peripheral blood mononuclear cells (PBMCs), obtained at new diagnosis, from a patient treated with antithyroid drugs. Receptor source: a woman in her late teens or twenties with Graves disease. Each CDR3 is given with its conserved first and last residue. The order of the fields is J gene, D gene, clone size, V gene, CDR3 DNA, CDR3 protein. The D gene is left open where the match is weak. The size field is filled for only some rows; it gives once, few, many or a size class.

TRBJ2-3 - many TRBV5-1 TGCGCCAGCAGCTTGGGGGCTAGCGCAGCAGATACGCAGTATTTT CASSLGASAADTQYF
TRBJ2-1 - many TRBV7-2 TGTGCCAGCAGCTCCGGTTGGAATGAGCAGTTCTTC CASSSGWNEQFF
TRBJ2-3 - many TRBV11-3 TGTGCCAGCAGCTTAGATTCAGCGGATACGCAGTATTTT CASSLDSADTQYF
TRBJ1-6 - - TRBV10-2 TGCGCCAGCAGTGAAGAGGGAGACAATTCACCCCTCCACTTT CASSEEGDNSPLHF
TRBJ1-1 TRBD1 - TRBV5-1 TGCGCCAGCAGCTCGACAACGACAGGGATGAACACTGAAGCTTTCTTT CASSSTTTGMNTEAFF
TRBJ1-6 - few TRBV7-2 TGTGCCAGCAGCTTAGCCTATACCCGATCACCCCTCCACTTT CASSLAYTRSPLHF
TRBJ2-1 TRBD2 - TRBV30 TGTGCCTGGAGGCGGACTAGCGGCTACTCCTACAATGAGCAGTTCTTC CAWRRTSGYSYNEQFF
TRBJ2-7 TRBD2 many TRBV27 TGTGCCAGCAGACCAAGCGGGAGCTCCTACGAGCAGTACTTC CASRPSGSSYEQYF
TRBJ2-7 TRBD2 many TRBV6-2/TRBV6-3 TGTGCCAGCAGTCCGGGACTAGCTACCTACGAGCAGTACTTC CASSPGLATYEQYF
TRBJ2-1 TRBD2 few TRBV5-4 TGTGCCAGCAGCATAGTGGGACTAGCGGGATACAATGAGCAGTTCTTC CASSIVGLAGYNEQFF
TRBJ2-2 - - TRBV7-7 TGTGCTAGCAGCTTATCTTGGGAGCCGAACACCGGGGAGCTGTTTTTT CASSLSWEPNTGELFF
TRBJ1-5 - - TRBV6-1 TGTGCCAGCAGTCAGACATATAGCAATCAGCCCCAGCATTTT CASSQTYSNQPQHF
TRBJ1-1 - many TRBV28 TGTGCCAGCCCCCCATCCGGTTTTGCAGGGGAAGAAAGGCCTATGCTGAACACTGAAGCTTTCTTT CASPPSGFAGEERPMLNTEAFF
TRBJ2-1 TRBD2 many TRBV7-9 TGTGCCAGCAGCTTTGGACTAGCGGGAGATGAGCAGTTCTTC CASSFGLAGDEQFF
TRBJ2-7 - many TRBV29-1 TGCAGCGTTGAGGAGGGAGACTACTACGAGCAGTACTTC CSVEEGDYYEQYF
TRBJ2-5 TRBD1 once TRBV7-3 TGTGCCAGCAGCGGACAGGGTACTCGAGAGACCCAGTACTTC CASSGQGTRETQYF
TRBJ1-5 - few TRBV19 TGTGCCAGTAGTAAGAAGACCCACGGCAATCAGCCCCAGCATTTT CASSKKTHGNQPQHF
TRBJ2-7 TRBD2 few TRBV7-9 TGTGCCAGCAGCTTAATATCACTAGCGGGAGGTAAATACGAGCAGTACTTC CASSLISLAGGKYEQYF
TRBJ2-7 - many TRBV28 TGTGCCAGCAGTTTCCCCCCCCTTCGCGAGCAGTACTTC CASSFPPLREQYF
TRBJ2-1 TRBD1 few TRBV12-3/TRBV12-4 TGTGCCAGCAGTCCGGGGACAGGGAGGTATGAGCAGTTCTTC CASSPGTGRYEQFF
TRBJ2-5 - many TRBV20-1 TGCAGTGCTAGCCGTTCAAAAGAGACCCAGTACTTC CSASRSKETQYF
TRBJ2-2 - many TRBV28 TGTGCCAGCAGCCATGCGGGCGCCGGGGAGCTGTTTTTT CASSHAGAGELFF
TRBJ2-1 - many TRBV28 TGTGCCAGCAGTCGGTTGACCTACAATGAGCAGTTCTTC CASSRLTYNEQFF
TRBJ1-1 - few TRBV20-1 TGCAGTGCTAGACACCGGGACAACACTGAAGCTTTCTTT CSARHRDNTEAFF
TRBJ2-5 - many TRBV7-2 TGTGCCAGCAGCGTAACAGGGTTAGGGGCGTACCAAGAGACCCAGTACTTC CASSVTGLGAYQETQYF
TRBJ1-2 - many TRBV28 TGTGCCATCCACAGGACTGGCTACACCTTC CAIHRTGYTF
TRBJ1-2 TRBD1 - TRBV6-1 TGTGCCAGCAGTCACCGAGGCGGACAGGGGAACTATGGCTACACCTTC CASSHRGGQGNYGYTF
TRBJ2-7 TRBD1 many TRBV12-3/TRBV12-4 TGTGCCAGCAGAAACAGGGGTGGGACCTACGAGCAGTACTTC CASRNRGGTYEQYF
TRBJ2-7 TRBD2 many TRBV11-2 TGTGCCAGCAGCTTAGGGCTAGCGGGATTCGAGCAGTACTTC CASSLGLAGFEQYF
TRBJ1-3 - many TRBV28 TGTGCCAGCAGTTTTCGCGGAAACACCATATATTTT CASSFRGNTIYF
TRBJ2-1 - many TRBV6-2/TRBV6-3 TGTGCCAGCAGTTACTCGTTGAGGGAAACGTTCTTC CASSYSLRETFF
TRBJ2-5 - many TRBV6-5 TGTGCCAGCAGTTACGGGGGGAGGGAGACCCAGTACTTC CASSYGGRETQYF
TRBJ2-1 TRBD2 - TRBV6-1 TGTGCCAGCAGTCCCCTGGAGTACGGGAGGGCCCAATTAACCAAACAGTTCTTC CASSPLEYGRAQLTKQFF
TRBJ1-2 - - TRBV7-6 TGTGCCAGCAGCACAGGGAAAGACTATGGCTACACCTTC CASSTGKDYGYTF
TRBJ2-1 - - TRBV7-9 TGTGCCAGCAGCTTCCCGACAGCCTACAATGAGCAGTTCTTC CASSFPTAYNEQFF
TRBJ1-1 TRBD1 many TRBV28 TGTGCCAGCAGTCCGATCGGGGACAGGGGGACTGAAGCTTTCTTT CASSPIGDRGTEAFF
TRBJ2-1 TRBD2 - TRBV27 TGTGCCAGCAGTACCCTGACTAGCGGGGCTTACAATGAGCAGTTCTTC CASSTLTSGAYNEQFF
TRBJ2-5 - - TRBV10-3 TGTGCCACCAGGGGTTCGGAGACCCAGTACTTC CATRGSETQYF
TRBJ2-5 TRBD1 - TRBV10-3 TGTGCCATCAACCCCGGACAGGGGGCTTACGAGACCCAGTACTTC CAINPGQGAYETQYF
TRBJ2-3 - few TRBV6-1 TGTGCCAGCAGTACCCTTGGGGGCGGGTACACAGATACGCAGTATTTT CASSTLGGGYTDTQYF
TRBJ2-6 - - TRBV7-2 TGTGCCAGCAGCTCAAGGAGGGGGCGCGGCCCTGGGGCCAACGTCCTGACTTTC CASSSRRGRGPGANVLTF
TRBJ1-4 TRBD1 many TRBV28 TGTGCCAGCAGTTTCGTCGAAACAGGGGCTAATGAAAAACTGTTTTTT CASSFVETGANEKLFF
TRBJ2-2 TRBD2 - TRBV11-2 TGTGCCAGCAGCTCCTTTGGACTAGCGGGAGTTGGGACCGGGGAGCTGTTTTTT CASSSFGLAGVGTGELFF
TRBJ1-3 - few TRBV28 TGTGCCAGCAGATCTTATGATACCTCTGGAAACACCATATATTTT CASRSYDTSGNTIYF
TRBJ1-1 - - TRBV20-1 TGCAGTGCAGGGGTCGGACAGCCCAAAGCTTTCTTT CSAGVGQPKAFF
TRBJ1-6 - - TRBV12-3/TRBV12-4 TGTGCCAGCAGTCATAGGCCGATGTTGGGGGCCAGCTCCTATAATTCACCCCTCCACTTT CASSHRPMLGASSYNSPLHF
TRBJ2-5 TRBD1 many TRBV6-1 TGTGCCAGCATCGACCGATTGACAGGGGGCCCGGAGACCCAGTACTTC CASIDRLTGGPETQYF
TRBJ2-7 TRBD1 - TRBV5-1 TGCGCCAGCAGCTTTTGGACAGGGTACTACGAGCAGTACTTC CASSFWTGYYEQYF
TRBJ2-5 - many TRBV11-2 TGTGCCATCAGCTTAATCGTCGTGTCGGAGACCCAGTACTTC CAISLIVVSETQYF
TRBJ1-5 - many TRBV28 TGTGCCAGCAGGTCCGAATATCAGCCCCAGCATTTT CASRSEYQPQHF
TRBJ1-1 - many TRBV18 TGTGCCAGCTCACCTCGGGACGGAGGCCAGGCTGAAGCTTTCTTT CASSPRDGGQAEAFF
TRBJ2-1 - - TRBV27 TGTGCCAGCAGTACGGACATCCGGAGGGCCCGGTCCTACAATGAGCAGTTCTTC CASSTDIRRARSYNEQFF
TRBJ2-6 - few TRBV7-8 TGTGCCAGCAGCTTAGAGGGGGGTGCGTCTGGGGCCAACGTCCTGACTTTC CASSLEGGASGANVLTF